Below, 13 T cell receptor beta chains from the same sample are listed, as sequenced in a study of OX40 agonist ivuxolimab in advanced cancers. Clones were sequenced by immunoSEQ multiplex PCR, and TCRdb holds only the in-frame ones, with some missing. In the table there are some 98,000 clones, just under 95% of which are singletons. The sample here was CD4+ or CD8+ T cells sorted from blood, taken in a trial of the OX40 agonist ivuxolimab. Source of these receptors: an adult with an advanced solid tumor such as melanoma, head and neck, liver or kidney cancer.

The V and J genes are TRBV6-6 and TRBJ2-5, with D possibly being TRBD2 (6 bases). The CDR3 extends over 16 amino acids. From germline, CDR1 is MNHNY and CDR2 SVGAGI (reference sequence). The V gene lost 2 bases and the J gene lost 3 bases, with 16 bases spanning the gap. CDR3 sequence: CASSYNPSIAEETQYF. For the CDR3, the DNA is TGTGCCAGCAGTTACAACCCATCTATAGCGGAAGAGACCCAGTACTTC.

As to this clone: The sample contains more than one DNA sequence encoding this CDR3. V and J are TRBV7-3 and TRBJ1-6, with 7 nucleotides matching TRBD1. This CDR3 contains 14 residues. The ends lost 4 bases at V and 10 bases at J; junction bases unmatched: 7. Germline assignment: CDR1 SGHTA and CDR2 FQGTGA. The CDR3 loop reads CASSSTGSRSPLHF. The DNA for the CDR3 is TGTGCCAGCAGCTCGACAGGGAGTCGGTCACCCCTCCACTTT.

The J gene is TRBJ2-7, the V gene TRBV15, with a possible D match to TRBD1 (6 bases). V lost 1 base and J lost 5, with 18 bases in between. The V gene's germline CDR1 is LNHNV and CDR2 YYDKDF (reference sequence). The CDR3 is made up of 16 amino acids. For the CDR3, the DNA is TGTGCCACCAGCAGAGGTGGGGGCGCCGCTCCGCACGAGCAGTACTTC. It specifies CATSRGGGAAPHEQYF.

V gene TRBV28 combines with J gene TRBJ2-7; maybe TRBD2 (7 bases). Trimming stripped 4 bases from V and 2 bases from J, with 18 bases between. The CDR3 runs to 16 residues. Germline V gene data show CDR1 as MDHEN and CDR2 as SYDVKM. CDR3: CASSSLTGRGTYEQYF. The CDR3 coding sequence is TGTGCCAGCAGTTCCCTGACGGGGAGGGGGACCTACGAGCAGTACTTC.

This chain links TRBV7-2 with TRBJ1-5, with D perhaps matching TRBD1 (6 bases). The CDR3 sequence is 12 residues long. V was cut by 3 bases and J by 7 bases, with 7 bases left in between. Germline-derived CDR1 and CDR2 are SGHTA and FQGNSA. CDR3 loop: CASSFQGQPQHF. The CDR3 DNA is TGTGCCAGCAGCTTCCAGGGGCAGCCCCAGCATTTT.

This chain uses TRBV25-1 with TRBJ1-4; D is possibly TRBD1 (5 bases). This CDR3 has 13 amino acids. The V gene lost 5 bases and the J gene lost 11 bases, with 15 bases spanning the gap. Germline V gene lookup returns CDR1 MGHDK and CDR2 SYGVNS. CDR3 sequence: CASSTQRGWKLFF. Here the CDR3 DNA reads TGTGCCAGCAGTACCCAAAGGGGATGGAAACTGTTTTTT. Supplemented by reference TRBV25-1 and TRBJ1-4, the full variable domain reads EADIYQTPRYLVIGTGKKITLECSQTMGHDKMYWYQQDPGMELHLIHYSYGVNSTEKGDLSSESTVSRIRTEHFPLTLESARPSHTSQYLCASSTQRGWKLFFGSGTQLSVL.

The chain links TRBV4-1 to TRBJ2-1; 8 nucleotides line up with TRBD1. V trimming: 4 bases; J trimming: 8 bases; junction bases outside the gene matches: 4. The germline CDR1 and CDR2 sequences are MGHRA and YSYEKL. CDR3 length: 13 amino acids. The CDR3 nucleotides read TGCGCCAGCAGCCGTACACAGGGGGATGAGCAGTTCTTC. Its protein product is CASSRTQGDEQFF.

This chain joins TRBV6-5 and TRBJ1-2; no definite D call. Germline CDR1 reads MNHEY; CDR2 reads SVGAGI. The CDR3 has 15 residues. Trimming shortened V by 5 bases and J by 1 base, and 14 bases separated the two germline ends. The CDR3 loop reads CASSPGGQNNYGYTF. DNA for the CDR3: TGTGCCAGCAGTCCCGGTGGCCAGAATAACTATGGCTACACCTTC.

The V gene is TRBV7-3, the J gene TRBJ2-3; a possible D gene is TRBD1 (5 bases). CDR1 is SGHTA, CDR2 FQGTGA, per germline. V gave up 0 bases and J gave up 5 bases, with 9 bases separating them. This CDR3 is built from 14 residues. The CDR3 loop is CASSLTQGGDTQYF. In DNA, the CDR3 is TGTGCCAGCAGCTTAACTCAGGGTGGAGATACGCAGTATTTT.

This clone was seen only once. The rearrangement links TRBV9 to TRBJ1-1; D gene unclear. V lost 0 bases and J lost 0, with 15 bases in between. This CDR3 is 17 amino acids long. Germline V CDR1 and CDR2: SGDLS, YYNGEE. The CDR3 reads CASSVVQFPSMNTEAFF. For the CDR3, the DNA is TGTGCCAGCAGCGTAGTTCAATTCCCCTCCATGAACACTGAAGCTTTCTTT.

The rearrangement uses TRBV29-1 and TRBJ2-5; perhaps TRBD1 as D (6 bases). Germline CDR1 is SQVTM and CDR2 is ANQGSEA. V was pared by 6 bases and J by 0 bases, with 8 bases between. CDR3 length: 12 residues. The DNA for the CDR3 is TGCAGCGTGGACAGCTACCAAGAGACCCAGTACTTC. It is translated as CSVDSYQETQYF.

This clone was seen just once. This chain links TRBV15 with TRBJ2-5; D not certain. Trimming cost V 1 base and J 5 bases, with 5 bases left between them. The CDR3 sequence is 12 residues long. Germline CDR1 LNHNV, CDR2 YYDKDF (reference sequence). CDR3 in amino acids: CATSRGWETQYF. In DNA form, the CDR3 reads TGTGCCACCAGCAGAGGTTGGGAGACCCAGTACTTC.

V is TRBV6-5 and J is TRBJ1-3; D possibly corresponds to TRBD1 (6 bases). The CDR3 contains 13 residues. Trimming cost V 6 bases and J 2 bases, with 8 bases left between them. Per the germline V gene, CDR1 is MNHEY and CDR2 is SVGAGI. The CDR3 bases are TGTGCCAGCAGGTCAGGGGCTGGAAACACCATATATTTT. This translates into CASRSGAGNTIYF.